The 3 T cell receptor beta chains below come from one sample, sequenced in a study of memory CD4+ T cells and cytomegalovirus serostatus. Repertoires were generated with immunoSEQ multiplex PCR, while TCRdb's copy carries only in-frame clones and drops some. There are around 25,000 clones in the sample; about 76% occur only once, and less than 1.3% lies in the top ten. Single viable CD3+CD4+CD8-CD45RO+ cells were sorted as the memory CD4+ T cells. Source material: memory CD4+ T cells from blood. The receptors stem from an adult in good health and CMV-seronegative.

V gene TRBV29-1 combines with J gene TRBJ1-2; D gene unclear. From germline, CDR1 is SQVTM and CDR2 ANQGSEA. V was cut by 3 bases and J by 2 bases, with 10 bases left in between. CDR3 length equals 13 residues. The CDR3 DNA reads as TGCAGCGTTGACGCACTCAGGAACTATGGCTACACCTTC. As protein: CSVDALRNYGYTF.

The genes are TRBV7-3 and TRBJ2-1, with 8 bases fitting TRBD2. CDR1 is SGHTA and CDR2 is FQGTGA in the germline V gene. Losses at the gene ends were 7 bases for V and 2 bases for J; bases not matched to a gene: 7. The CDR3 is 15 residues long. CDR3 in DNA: TGTGCCAGCACCGTAAGCGGGAGAACCTACAATGAGCAGTTCTTC. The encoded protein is CASTVSGRTYNEQFF.

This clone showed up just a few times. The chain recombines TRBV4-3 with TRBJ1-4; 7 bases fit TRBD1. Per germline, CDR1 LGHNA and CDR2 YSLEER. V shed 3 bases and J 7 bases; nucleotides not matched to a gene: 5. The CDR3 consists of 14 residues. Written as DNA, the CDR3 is TGCGCCAGCAGCCAGAAGACAGGGAGTGAAAAACTGTTTTTT. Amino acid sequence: CASSQKTGSEKLFF.